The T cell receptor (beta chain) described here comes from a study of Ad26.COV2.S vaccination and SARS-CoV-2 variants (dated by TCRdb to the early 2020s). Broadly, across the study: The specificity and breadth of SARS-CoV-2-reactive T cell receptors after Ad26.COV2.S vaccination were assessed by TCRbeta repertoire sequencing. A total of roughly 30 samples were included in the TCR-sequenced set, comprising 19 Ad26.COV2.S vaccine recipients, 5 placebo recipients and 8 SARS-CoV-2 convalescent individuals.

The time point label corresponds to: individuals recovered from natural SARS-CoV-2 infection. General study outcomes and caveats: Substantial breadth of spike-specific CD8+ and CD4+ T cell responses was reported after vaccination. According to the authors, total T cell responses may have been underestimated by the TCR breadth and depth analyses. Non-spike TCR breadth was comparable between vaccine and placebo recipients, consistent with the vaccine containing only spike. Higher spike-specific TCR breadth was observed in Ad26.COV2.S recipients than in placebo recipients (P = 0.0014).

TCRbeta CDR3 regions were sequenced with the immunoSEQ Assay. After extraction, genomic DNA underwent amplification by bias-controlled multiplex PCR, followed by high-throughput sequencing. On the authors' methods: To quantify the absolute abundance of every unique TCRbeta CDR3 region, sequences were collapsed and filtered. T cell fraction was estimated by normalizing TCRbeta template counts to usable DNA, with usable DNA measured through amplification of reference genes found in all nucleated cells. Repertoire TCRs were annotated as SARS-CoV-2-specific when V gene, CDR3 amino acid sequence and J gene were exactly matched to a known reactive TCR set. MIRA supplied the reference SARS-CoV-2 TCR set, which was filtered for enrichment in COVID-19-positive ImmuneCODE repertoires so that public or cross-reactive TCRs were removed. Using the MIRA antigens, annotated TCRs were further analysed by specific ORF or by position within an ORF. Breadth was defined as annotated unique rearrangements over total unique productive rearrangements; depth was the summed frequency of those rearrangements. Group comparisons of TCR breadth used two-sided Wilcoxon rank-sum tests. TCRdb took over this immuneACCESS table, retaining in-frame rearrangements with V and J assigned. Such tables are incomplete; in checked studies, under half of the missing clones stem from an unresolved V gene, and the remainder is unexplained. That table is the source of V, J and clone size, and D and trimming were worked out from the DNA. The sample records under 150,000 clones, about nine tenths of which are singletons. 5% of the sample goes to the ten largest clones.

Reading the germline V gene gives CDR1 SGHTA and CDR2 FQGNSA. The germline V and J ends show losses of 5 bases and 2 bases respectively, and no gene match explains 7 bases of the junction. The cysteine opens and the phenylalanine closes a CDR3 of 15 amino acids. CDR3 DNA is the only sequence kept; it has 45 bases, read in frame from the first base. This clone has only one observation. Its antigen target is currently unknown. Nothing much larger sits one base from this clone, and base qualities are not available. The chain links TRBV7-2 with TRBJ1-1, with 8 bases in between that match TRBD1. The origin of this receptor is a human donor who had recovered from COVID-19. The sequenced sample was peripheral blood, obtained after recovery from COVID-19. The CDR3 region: CASSPGTGPNTEAFF. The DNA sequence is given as TGTGCCAGCAGCCCAGGGACAGGCCCTAACACTGAAGCTTTCTTT.